What follows is one T cell receptor (beta chain) and its context. CDR3 length equals 14 residues. The germline V gene encodes CDR1 KGHSH and CDR2 LQKENI. The data derive from a study of T cells expressing NK-cell markers. Following a re-call of the 5' RACE reads, TCRdb has one entry per CDR3 protein and lacks DNA. The sample table sets out hundreds of thousands of distinct CDR3 sequences. Sequencing input: blood T cells: a sorted CD56 or NKG2C T cell subset, CD4+ or CD8+ T cells, or bulk PBMC T cells (not recorded which). This receptor was taken from a man aged 18-75 years in good health. This chain joins TRBV18 and TRBJ1-1; TCRdb's D call of TRBD1 is untestable without DNA. The CDR3 sequence is CASSPTGTSTEAFF. Supplemented by reference TRBV18 and TRBJ1-1, the full variable domain reads NAGVMQNPRHLVRRRGQEARLRCSPMKGHSHVYWYRQLPEEGLKFMVYLQKENIIDESGMPKERFSAEFPKEGPSILRIQQVVRGDSAAYFCASSPTGTSTEAFFGQGTRLTVV.